The 31 T cell receptor beta chains below were found in one sample sequenced in a study of blood T cell repertoires in COVID-19. The protocol was immunoSEQ multiplex PCR, while the TCRdb copy is restricted to in-frame clones and leaves out a portion. This table has under 250,000 clones, roughly four fifths appearing once. Sequencing was carried out using peripheral blood. Every receptor here comes from a woman in her thirties or forties with acute or convalescent COVID-19.

The chain couples TRBV28 to TRBJ1-6, with D hard to call. The CDR3 is made up of 12 amino acids. V lost 4 bases and J 7 bases, leaving 5 bases between the germline ends. Germline V gene lookup returns CDR1 MDHEN and CDR2 SYDVKM. The CDR3 nucleotides read TGTGCCAGCAGTTCGTCGAATTCACCCCTCCACTTT. Translated, it gives CASSSSNSPLHF.

This rearrangement joins TRBV29-1 to TRBJ2-7; weak D call: TRBD2 (6 bases). Per germline, CDR1 SQVTM and CDR2 ANQGSEA. With 0 bases removed from V and 11 bases from J, the gap between germline ends came to 11 bases. There are 11 residues in the CDR3. This CDR3 reads CSVEDGTGKYF. CDR3 bases: TGCAGCGTTGAAGATGGGACTGGAAAGTACTTC.

The rearrangement links TRBV4-1 to TRBJ2-5; 8 bases are shared with TRBD2. V lost 1 base and J lost 5; bases outside the gene matches: 9. The germline V gene has CDR1 MGHRA and CDR2 YSYEKL. CDR3 size: 16 residues. The CDR3 DNA follows: TGCGCCAGCAGCCAAGCCCCGGGGGGGCTTCAGGAGACCCAGTACTTC. The encoded protein is CASSQAPGGLQETQYF.

The V and J genes are TRBV9 and TRBJ2-2, with D possibly being TRBD2 (6 bases). The CDR3 consists of 16 residues. The V gene lost 4 bases and the J gene lost 1 base, with 14 bases spanning the gap. Germline values: CDR1 SGDLS, CDR2 YYNGEE. The CDR3 reads CASSPAASVNTGELFF. CDR3 bases: TGTGCCAGCAGCCCAGCGGCTAGCGTGAACACCGGGGAGCTGTTTTTT.

The J gene is TRBJ2-7, the V gene TRBV9; TRBD2 agrees at 10 bases. Unmatched junction bases numbered 4, after V lost 0 bases and J lost 4 bases. This CDR3 region has 15 residues. Germline V gene data show CDR1 as SGDLS and CDR2 as YYNGEE. The DNA of the CDR3 is TGTGCCAGCAGCGTAGGAGGGACTAGCGTGTACGAGCAGTACTTC. This sequence encodes CASSVGGTSVYEQYF.

The V gene is TRBV4-1, the J gene TRBJ2-7; D possibly corresponds to TRBD2 (7 bases). The CDR3 extends over 15 amino acids. Germline CDR1 and CDR2: MGHRA and YSYEKL. V was clipped by 0 bases and J by 6 bases, with 15 bases between them. CDR3 sequence reads: CASSQDSPGGGEQYF. The CDR3 DNA reads as TGCGCCAGCAGCCAAGATTCCCCGGGGGGCGGCGAGCAGTACTTC.

The V gene is TRBV5-5, the J gene TRBJ2-7; no firm D call. CDR3 length: 15 residues. Germline lookup yields CDR1 SGHKS and CDR2 YYEKEE (reference sequence). V lost 4 bases to trimming and J lost 1 base, with 15 bases between them. The CDR3, as DNA: TGTGCCAGCAGCCTATTAAGGAAGACTTCCTACGAGCAGTACTTC. Protein: CASSLLRKTSYEQYF.

The chain joins TRBV7-2 to TRBJ1-5; D gene ambiguous. Germline lookup yields CDR1 SGHTA and CDR2 FQGNSA. This CDR3 has 16 residues. Trimming stripped 1 base from V and 1 base from J, with 11 bases between. The CDR3 loop is CASSLVSGASNQPQHF. CDR3 nucleotides: TGTGCCAGCAGCTTAGTTTCGGGTGCCAGCAATCAGCCCCAGCATTTT.

The chain combines TRBV27 with TRBJ1-1; tentative D call: TRBD1 (5 bases). V was pared by 3 bases and J by 3 bases, with 14 bases between. The germline gives CDR1 MNHEY, CDR2 SMNVEV (reference sequence). The CDR3 totals 15 residues. The CDR3 nucleotides are TGTGCCAGCAGTTTGAAAGGACATCTGGACACTGAAGCTTTCTTT. Residues: CASSLKGHLDTEAFF.

The CDR3 reads CSVEMGVAGARDEQYF. The CDR3 DNA sequence: TGCAGCGTTGAAATGGGGGTAGCGGGGGCCCGAGACGAGCAGTACTTC. The J gene is TRBJ2-7, the V gene TRBV29-1; TRBD2 matches at 9 bases. Germline trimming cut 2 bases from V and 5 bases from J; bases unmatched to any gene: 13. The length of the CDR3 is 16 residues. Looked up from germline, CDR1 is SQVTM and CDR2 is ANQGSEA.

The chain employs TRBV20-1 and TRBJ1-3; weak D call: TRBD1 (6 bases). CDR3 length: 14 amino acids. V lost 3 bases, J lost 5 bases, and 14 bases lay in between. Per germline, CDR1 DFQATT and CDR2 SNEGSKA (reference sequence). CDR3 coding DNA: TGCAGTGCTAGTGACAGGCAGGGAAGAAACACCATATATTTT. Protein: CSASDRQGRNTIYF.

The DNA of the CDR3 is TGTGCCAGCAAGATCTACGGGGAACGGGAGCTGTTTTTT. Its translation: CASKIYGERELFF. V gene TRBV27 combines with J gene TRBJ2-2; tentatively, D is TRBD2 (5 bases). The CDR3 sequence is 13 residues long. V lost 7 bases and J 9 bases, leaving 15 bases between the germline ends. Looked up from germline, CDR1 is MNHEY and CDR2 is SMNVEV (reference sequence).

This clone was recorded once. V and J are TRBV6-2 or TRBV6-3 and TRBJ2-1, with D unresolved. V was cut by 6 bases and J by 8 bases, with 8 bases left in between. Germline V gives CDR1 MNHEY, CDR2 SVGEGT. CDR3 length: 11 residues. The CDR3: CASSHAYEQFF. In nucleotides, the CDR3 is TGTGCCAGCAGCCATGCGTATGAGCAGTTCTTC.

This clone has just one count. The chain uses TRBV12-5 and TRBJ1-1; D is ambiguous. Germline CDR1 reads LGHNT; CDR2 reads FRNRAP. Trimming removed 2 bases from V and 6 bases from J, with 7 bases in between. The CDR3 length is 12 residues. The CDR3 protein is CASGLIGAEAFF. In DNA, the CDR3 is TGTGCTAGTGGTTTGATCGGGGCTGAAGCTTTCTTT.

About this clone: Other DNA sequences within the sample encode an identical CDR3. V usage is TRBV27 and J usage is TRBJ1-5, with 9 bases matching TRBD1. The J segment lost 4 bases and the V segment lost 5 bases, leaving 3 bases of the junction unmatched. CDR1 and CDR2 from the germline V gene are MNHEY and SMNVEV (reference sequence). The CDR3 length is 14 residues. CDR3 nucleotide sequence: TGTGCCAGCAGTCCCGGGACAGGGAATCAGCCCCAGCATTTT. Residues: CASSPGTGNQPQHF.

CDR3 sequence (DNA): TGCAGTGCTAGTAAGGGTAGCGGGACCGCCAACTACAATGAGCAGTTCTTC. Protein: CSASKGSGTANYNEQFF. The chain has TRBV20-1 and TRBJ2-1; TRBD2 aligns across 8 bases. V lost 3 bases to trimming and J lost 3 bases; unmatched junction nucleotides: 13. This CDR3 contains 17 residues. Germline CDR1 reads DFQATT; CDR2 reads SNEGSKA (reference sequence).

This chain connects TRBV19 to TRBJ1-4; D gene ambiguous. This CDR3 contains 14 residues. Germline assignment: CDR1 LNHDA and CDR2 SQIVND (reference sequence). Trimming took 3 bases from V and 10 from J, leaving 15 bases between them. The CDR3 here is CASSIRSEGAKLFF. For the CDR3, the DNA is TGTGCCAGTAGTATCAGGAGTGAGGGTGCAAAACTGTTTTTT.

Here the CDR3 DNA reads TGTGCCAGCAGTTTAAACAGGGGCGGAAACACCATATATTTT. Protein: CASSLNRGGNTIYF. The rearrangement joins TRBV27 to TRBJ1-3, with 7 bases identical to TRBD1. CDR1 MNHEY and CDR2 SMNVEV come from the germline V gene (reference sequence). The CDR3 loop spans 14 amino acids. After removal of 2 bases from V and 4 bases from J, the junction contained 2 bases not matched to a gene.

This clone was detected only a few times. The chain combines TRBV11-3 with TRBJ2-3; 8 bases agree with TRBD2. Germline V gene lookup returns CDR1 SGHNT and CDR2 YENEEA. With V trimmed by 5 bases and J by 2 bases, 3 bases remained unmatched. This CDR3 has 14 amino acids. The CDR3 here is CASSRGGPTDTQYF. The CDR3 DNA reads as TGTGCCAGCAGCCGCGGGGGGCCCACAGATACGCAGTATTTT.

The J gene is TRBJ2-1, the V gene TRBV29-1; 8 bases fit TRBD2. With 0 bases clipped from V and 0 bases from J, the junction kept 4 bases outside the gene matches. CDR3 length: 16 residues. Germline loops: CDR1 SQVTM, CDR2 ANQGSEA. DNA of the CDR3: TGCAGCGTTGAAGATGGACGGGGGGGCTCCTACAATGAGCAGTTCTTC. This codes for CSVEDGRGGSYNEQFF.

This sequence joins TRBV27 and TRBJ2-7; 7 bases fit TRBD2. The CDR3 is made up of 14 amino acids. The V segment lost 6 bases and the J segment 5 bases; nucleotides outside the gene matches: 10. CDR1 and CDR2 (germline): MNHEY, SMNVEV (reference sequence). The CDR3 nucleotides read TGTGCCAGCAGCCGAGCCGGGACTATCAACGAGCAGTACTTC. The encoded protein is CASSRAGTINEQYF.

This clone was detected only a few times. This sequence joins TRBV5-6 and TRBJ1-2; D not resolved. Trimming shortened V by 3 bases and J by 3 bases, and 9 bases separated the two germline ends. Germline V lookup: CDR1 SGHDT, CDR2 YYEEEE. The CDR3 extends over 13 amino acids. The DNA for the CDR3 is TGTGCCAGCAGCTCCGGGATCTACTATGGCTACACCTTC. It is translated as CASSSGIYYGYTF.

The rearrangement joins TRBV29-1 to TRBJ2-3, with 9 bases that match TRBD2. Per the germline V gene, CDR1 is SQVTM and CDR2 is ANQGSEA. Trimming cost V 6 bases and J 4 bases; bases outside gene matches: 5. The CDR3 totals 13 residues. CDR3 sequence reads: CSVGAGGPDTQYF. The CDR3 coding sequence is TGCAGCGTGGGCGCGGGAGGGCCAGATACGCAGTATTTT.

This chain joins TRBV10-3 and TRBJ2-2, with TRBD1 identical over 7 bases. V shed 2 bases, J shed 8 bases, and the junction held 5 bases outside the gene matches. The CDR3 spans 14 residues. CDR1 is ENHRY, CDR2 SYGVKD, per germline. The CDR3 DNA sequence: TGTGCCATCAGTGAGGGACAGGTTGGTGGGGAGCTGTTTTTT. Translated, it gives CAISEGQVGGELFF.

The chain has TRBV9 and TRBJ2-1, with 11 bases identical to TRBD2. CDR3 length equals 15 residues. The germline gives CDR1 SGDLS, CDR2 YYNGEE. V trimming: 4 bases; J trimming: 4 bases; junction bases outside the gene matches: 4. In nucleotides, the CDR3 is TGTGCCAGCAGCTTCGGGACTAGCGGATACAATGAGCAGTTCTTC. It encodes CASSFGTSGYNEQFF.

The chain couples TRBV7-2 to TRBJ2-7, with 8 bases matching TRBD2. CDR1 is SGHTA and CDR2 is FQGNSA in the germline V gene. Trimming cost V 2 bases and J 3 bases; bases outside gene matches: 6. The CDR3 contains 15 residues. CDR3 loop: CASSLLGGGFYEQYF. The CDR3 nucleotides are TGTGCCAGCAGCTTATTGGGCGGGGGGTTCTACGAGCAGTACTTC.

This clone was seen a few times. J is TRBJ1-3 and V is TRBV25-1; D ambiguous. The CDR3 extends over 16 amino acids. Germline V gene data show CDR1 as MGHDK and CDR2 as SYGVNS. Between the trimmed V and J ends, which lost 7 bases and 6 bases, there was a span of 22 bases. The CDR3 reads CASMPRSMDGINTIYF. Written as DNA, the CDR3 is TGTGCCAGCATGCCCCGTTCGATGGACGGGATAAACACCATATATTTT.

The chain uses TRBV12-5 and TRBJ2-1; the match to TRBD2 covers 14 bases. Germline assignment: CDR1 LGHNT and CDR2 FRNRAP. The CDR3 covers 20 residues. J lost 6 bases, V lost 5 bases, and 18 bases had no gene match. CDR3 DNA sequence: TGTGCTAGTGGTACCGACCGGACAGTTTTGACTAGCGGGAGGGCCAATGAGCAGTTCTTC. This encodes CASGTDRTVLTSGRANEQFF.

This clone has only one observation. This chain joins TRBV7-3 and TRBJ2-1; 7 bases map to TRBD1. The CDR3 runs to 15 residues. The trim removed 3 bases at V and 6 bases at J, leaving 8 bases unmatched. In germline, CDR1 is SGHTA, CDR2 FQGTGA. The CDR3 DNA reads TGTGCCAGCAGCTTTTCCCAGGGGGTATTCAATGAGCAGTTCTTC. The encoded protein is CASSFSQGVFNEQFF.

This clone appeared once. This chain links TRBV6-2 or TRBV6-3 with TRBJ2-1, with TRBD2 matching over 7 bases. The CDR3 consists of 14 residues. The V gene's germline CDR1 is MNHEY and CDR2 SVGEGT. The J segment lost 6 bases and the V segment lost 2 bases, leaving 4 bases of the junction unmatched. As DNA, the CDR3 is TGTGCCAGCAGTTACCTGGGGGGGGGCAATGAGCAGTTCTTC. Residues: CASSYLGGGNEQFF.

This clone was seen repeatedly, ten times or more. The V gene is TRBV30, the J gene TRBJ1-6; D is ambiguous. The germline V gene has CDR1 GTSNPN and CDR2 SVGIG (reference sequence). Trimming left V 4 bases short and J 11 bases short, with 12 bases between. This CDR3 spans 12 amino acids. The CDR3 DNA sequence: TGTGCCTGGACAGGAGGGAGTCCACCCCTCCACTTT. Encoded protein: CAWTGGSPPLHF.